This T cell receptor (beta chain) was identified in a study of tumor-infiltrating lymphocytes in primary liver carcinoma. About the research overall: Staging of the tumors gave T1-T3 N0M0, with widths of about 4.2 to 10 cm.

Whole-study results and caveats: Tumors reached a significantly greater top-250-clone fraction than blood did (p = 0.039).

For this clonotype: What it recognizes is unknown. One end of the junction fails to match germline, which may point to a read error.

Making TCR beta cDNA involved roughly 0.55 ug total RNA and a constant-region primer. Three rounds of nested multiplex PCR with slightly modified ARM-PCR produced TCR beta libraries. Use of TRBV1-TRBV30 forward primers with a C-beta reverse primer characterized the first two PCR rounds, which lasted ten to eleven cycles each. TCRdb passed the multiplex PCR reads through MiXCR, listing each CDR3 protein once. The data show roughly 190,000 distinct CDR3 sequences, 70% to 90% seen once. Per germline, CDR1 LGHNA and CDR2 YSLEER. The CDR3 spans 17 residues. It was from 20-30 mg of unsorted bulk tissue that RNA and DNA were co-extracted. Each participant had primary liver carcinoma, and surgical resection was the treatment.

The origin of this receptor is a middle-aged man with primary liver carcinoma and hepatitis B virus infection. The chain employs TRBV4-3 and TRBJ1-2, with 8 bases lining up with TRBD1. Sequenced input: tumor tissue from primary liver carcinoma. The CDR3 sequence is CASNPDNRQGRIYGYTF. The CDR3 DNA is TGCGCCAGCAACCCGGATAATCGACAGGGGCGGATCTATGGTTACACCTTC.